This is a list of T cell receptor beta chains from one sample in a study of response to subunit inactivated influenza vaccine. TCRdb reprocessed the RT-PCR reads with MiXCR, giving one entry per CDR3 protein. The data hold over 750,000 distinct CDR3 sequences, with 21% observed a single time. The source material was PBMCs from blood, sampled 5 to 6 days after vaccination. The origin of the receptors is a man aged 45-60 years who received an inactivated influenza vaccine. Both conserved end residues are part of each CDR3. The D gene is left open where the match is weak. Rows may omit the clone size; those that give it use once, few, many or a size class.

TRBV5-5,TRBJ2-2,few,.,CASSILGAGTGELFF,TGTGCCAGCAGCATCTTGGGGGCTGGAACCGGGGAGCTGTTTTTT
TRBV20-1,TRBJ1-4,.,.,CSARGGGDEKLFF,TGCAGTGCTAGGGGCGGCGGCGACGAAAAACTGTTTTTT
TRBV6-2/TRBV6-3,TRBJ1-2,.,.,CASSYSKAGDSGYTF,TGTGCCAGCAGTTACTCGAAGGCTGGGGACTCTGGCTACACCTTC
TRBV12-3/TRBV12-4,TRBJ1-3,few,TRBD1,CASIFALSETGQDTIYF,TGTGCCAGCATCTTTGCCCTATCGGAGACAGGGCAAGACACCATATATTTT
TRBV6-1,TRBJ2-1,.,.,CASQRAGADNEQFF,TGTGCCTCCCAGCGGGCGGGGGCGGACAATGAGCAGTTCTTC
TRBV29-1,TRBJ2-2,.,TRBD1,CSADLGQGAPGELFF,TGCAGCGCCGATTTGGGGCAGGGGGCCCCCGGGGAGCTGTTTTTT
TRBV12-3/TRBV12-4,TRBJ2-7,.,TRBD2,CASSLRTSGLYEQYF,TGTGCCAGCAGCCTCAGGACTAGCGGTCTCTACGAGCAGTACTTC
TRBV2,TRBJ1-5,.,.,CASRPTGSDQPQHF,TGTGCCAGCAGACCGACAGGAAGCGATCAGCCCCAGCATTTT
TRBV27,TRBJ2-1,.,.,CASSGDRTSEQFF,TGTGCCAGCAGTGGGGACCGAACCAGTGAGCAGTTCTTC
TRBV20-1,TRBJ1-2,.,.,CSAPQGRPFYGYTF,TGCAGTGCTCCCCAGGGGAGGCCTTTCTATGGCTACACCTTC
TRBV4-1,TRBJ2-7,.,.,CASSQRGNEQYF,TGCGCCAGCAGCCAACGGGGTAATGAGCAGTACTTC
TRBV4-3,TRBJ2-2,many,.,CASSQDRVPPNTGELFF,TGCGCCAGCAGCCAAGACAGGGTTCCCCCGAACACCGGGGAGCTGTTTTTT
TRBV28,TRBJ2-7,.,.,CASSGLAVRGEQYF,TGTGCCAGCAGCGGCCTGGCAGTCCGTGGCGAGCAGTACTTC
TRBV27,TRBJ2-3,few,.,CASSLIGATDTQYF,TGTGCCAGCAGTTTAATCGGGGCCACAGATACGCAGTATTTT
TRBV20-1,TRBJ2-7,.,TRBD2,CSALIAGGPYEQYF,TGCAGTGCTCTGATAGCGGGGGGGCCCTACGAGCAGTACTTC
TRBV5-1,TRBJ1-2,many,TRBD1,CASSTTGDGYTF,TGCGCCAGCAGCACAACAGGGGATGGCTACACCTTC
TRBV18,TRBJ2-4,few,.,CASSPPMGSKNIQYF,TGTGCCAGCTCACCACCGATGGGGTCCAAAAACATTCAGTACTTC
TRBV13,TRBJ2-7,few,.,CASLRSPGDEQYF,TGTGCCTCTCTCCGTTCTCCAGGGGACGAGCAGTACTTC
TRBV27,TRBJ2-1,few,TRBD2,CASSLREWPNNEQFF,TGTGCCAGCAGTTTGCGGGAGTGGCCGAACAATGAGCAGTTCTTC
TRBV29-1,TRBJ2-7,.,.,CSVHGDSYEQYF,TGCAGCGTTCATGGTGACTCCTACGAGCAGTACTTC
TRBV7-2,TRBJ2-7,.,.,CASSLEWGKSTYEQYF,TGTGCCAGCAGCTTAGAGTGGGGAAAAAGTACCTACGAGCAGTACTTC
TRBV10-3,TRBJ2-7,.,.,CAINDRFTSYEQYF,TGTGCCATCAACGACAGGTTTACCTCCTACGAGCAGTACTTC
TRBV7-2,TRBJ2-2,.,.,CASSLINTGELFF,TGTGCCAGCAGCTTAATAAACACCGGGGAGCTGTTTTTT
TRBV12-3/TRBV12-4,TRBJ2-1,few,TRBD1,CASNLRQGEQFF,TGTGCCAGCAACCTAAGACAGGGCGAGCAGTTCTTC
TRBV6-5,TRBJ2-7,few,.,CASSYGPTYEQYF,TGTGCCAGCAGTTACGGACCTACCTACGAGCAGTACTTC
TRBV20-1,TRBJ1-5,.,.,CSAFRDRNQPQHF,TGCAGTGCTTTCCGTGACCGAAATCAGCCCCAGCATTTT
TRBV5-1,TRBJ2-1,.,TRBD1,CASSHGQEDNEQFF,TGCGCCAGCAGTCATGGACAGGAAGACAATGAGCAGTTCTTC
TRBV30,TRBJ2-7,few,TRBD1,CAWNVGDRGRVGLEQYF,TGTGCCTGGAATGTAGGGGACAGGGGTCGCGTCGGGCTCGAGCAGTACTTC
TRBV7-2,TRBJ2-7,few,TRBD1,CASSFGQARNYEQYF,TGTGCCAGCAGCTTCGGACAGGCTAGGAACTACGAGCAGTACTTC
TRBV5-1,TRBJ2-7,few,TRBD2,CASSGGTSGRNYEQYF,TGCGCCAGCAGCGGTGGGACTAGCGGGAGGAACTACGAGCAGTACTTC
TRBV5-6,TRBJ2-4,.,.,CASSLQLSLAKNIQYF,TGTGCCAGCAGCTTACAGCTATCTCTAGCCAAAAACATTCAGTACTTC
TRBV7-2,TRBJ2-7,.,.,CASSLGSFGKSYEQYF,TGTGCCAGCAGCTTAGGATCTTTTGGCAAATCCTACGAGCAGTACTTC
TRBV27,TRBJ1-5,.,TRBD1,CASSRDRGSQPQHF,TGTGCCAGCAGCCGGGACAGGGGAAGTCAGCCCCAGCATTTT
TRBV29-1,TRBJ2-5,many,.,CSVDLGETQYF,TGCAGCGTTGATCTCGGGGAGACCCAGTACTTC
TRBV7-8,TRBJ2-1,few,TRBD2,CASSFRLAGGPDNEQFF,TGTGCCAGCAGCTTCAGACTAGCGGGAGGGCCGGACAATGAGCAGTTCTTC
TRBV10-2,TRBJ1-2,.,TRBD1,CASSPGTGVGGYTF,TGCGCCAGCAGTCCCGGGACAGGTGTTGGGGGCTACACCTTC
TRBV20-1,TRBJ2-1,few,TRBD2,CSRRLADSPGNEQFF,TGCTCACGTCGGCTAGCGGATTCTCCTGGGAATGAGCAGTTCTTC
TRBV5-1,TRBJ2-5,.,.,CASSLEYLGQETQYF,TGCGCCAGCAGCTTGGAGTATCTGGGGCAGGAGACCCAGTACTTC
TRBV5-1,TRBJ2-1,.,TRBD1,CASSLGQGFHEQFF,TGCGCCAGCAGCTTGGGACAGGGTTTTCATGAGCAGTTCTTC
TRBV2,TRBJ2-6,few,.,CASSEVDSYSGANVLTF,TGTGCCAGCAGTGAAGTCGACAGCTACTCTGGGGCCAACGTCCTGACTTTC
TRBV5-1,TRBJ2-7,few,.,CASSYTTGTRSSYEQYF,TGCGCCAGCAGCTACACAACCGGGACAAGGAGCTCCTACGAGCAGTACTTC